The 15 T cell receptor beta chains in this list originate from one sample, sequenced in a study of blood T cell repertoires in COVID-19. TCRdb keeps only in-frame clones here, not all; method: immunoSEQ multiplex PCR. The table lists 40,000 to 55,000 clones, around nine tenths of them singletons, with approximately 9.6% in the top ten. Sequencing input: peripheral blood. The receptor set was obtained from a man in his fifties or sixties with active COVID-19.

The genes are TRBV19 and TRBJ1-2; possibly TRBD1 for D (5 bases). CDR1 and CDR2 (germline): LNHDA, SQIVND (reference sequence). Trimming removed 3 bases from V and 4 bases from J, with 12 bases in between. CDR3 length: 14 amino acids. CDR3 protein: CASSIPGKVYGYTF. In DNA form, the CDR3 reads TGTGCCAGTAGTATCCCAGGGAAGGTCTATGGCTACACCTTC.

The chain is built from TRBV5-6 and TRBJ2-2, with 10 bases that match TRBD2. V lost 2 bases, J lost 4 bases, and 5 bases stayed unmatched. This CDR3 region has 16 residues. CDR1 is SGHDT, CDR2 YYEEEE, per germline. CDR3 residues: CASSFWTSGFTGELFF. In DNA, the CDR3 is TGTGCCAGCAGCTTCTGGACTAGCGGATTCACCGGGGAGCTGTTTTTT.

By sample fraction, this clone is medium-sized. This rearrangement joins TRBV11-2 to TRBJ1-2, with D perhaps matching TRBD1 (6 bases). The CDR3 totals 16 residues. The ends were cut back, 4 bases at V and 0 bases at J, with 15 bases in the middle. Germline CDR1 reads SGHAT; CDR2 reads FQNNGV. CDR3 nucleotides: TGTGCCAGCAGCTCACCCGGCCGACAGGCTAACTATGGCTACACCTTC. Translation: CASSSPGRQANYGYTF.

This chain's CDR3 is CASTPPVLAGGRRDYEQYF. In DNA form, the CDR3 reads TGCGCCAGCACCCCACCGGTGTTAGCGGGGGGCCGAAGGGATTACGAGCAGTACTTC. The chain joins TRBV5-1 to TRBJ2-7, with 10 bases lining up with TRBD2. The CDR3 covers 19 residues. V dropped 6 bases and J dropped 4; count of bases not matched to a gene: 22. Germline V gene data show CDR1 as SGHRS and CDR2 as YFSETQ.

This chain connects TRBV7-2 to TRBJ2-3; 7 bases align to TRBD2. V was clipped by 5 bases and J by 4 bases; unmatched bases: 9. The CDR3 length is 15 residues. Germline CDR1 and CDR2: SGHTA and FQGNSA. The CDR3 DNA reads as TGTGCCAGCAGCCCCAGGCTAGCGGAGGCAGATACGCAGTATTTT. This gives the protein CASSPRLAEADTQYF.

This chain links TRBV9 with TRBJ2-6; the D gene is possibly TRBD2 (5 bases). Germline loops: CDR1 SGDLS, CDR2 YYNGEE. This CDR3 is built from 18 residues. V lost 3 bases and J 4 bases, leaving 20 bases between the germline ends. The CDR3 protein is CASSATTLATGGANVLTF. The CDR3 DNA follows: TGTGCCAGCAGCGCCACAACCCTGGCGACGGGGGGGGCCAACGTCCTGACTTTC. The full variable domain, its missing parts supplied by reference TRBV9 and TRBJ2-6, is DSGVTQTPKHLITATGQRVTLRCSPRSGDLSVYWYQQSLDQGLQFLIQYYNGEERAKGNILERFSAQQFPDLHSELNLSSLELGDSALYFCASSATTLATGGANVLTFGAGSRLTVL.

V usage is TRBV6-5 and J usage is TRBJ1-5; 8 bases map to TRBD1. This CDR3 has 15 amino acids. Germline CDR1 and CDR2: MNHEY and SVGAGI. V lost 6 bases and J lost 2; bases outside the gene matches: 6. CDR3 DNA sequence: TGTGCCAGCAGAGCTGACAGGGGTGGCAATCAGCCCCAGCATTTT. Encoded protein: CASRADRGGNQPQHF.

This chain uses TRBV5-1 with TRBJ1-2, with a weak D call TRBD1 (6 bases). CDR1 and CDR2 from the germline V gene are SGHRS and YFSETQ. V lost 2 bases to trimming and J lost 5 bases, with 19 bases between them. This CDR3 is 16 amino acids long. CDR3 amino acids: CASSFRGDQLGYGYTF. The CDR3, as DNA: TGCGCCAGCAGCTTCAGGGGTGACCAACTGGGGTATGGCTACACCTTC.

V usage is TRBV21-1 and J usage is TRBJ2-5; the table assigns TRBD2, which was not confirmed against the DNA. TRBV21-1 is labeled a pseudogene. The CDR3 spans 15 residues. The DNA of the CDR3 is TGTGCCAGCAGCAAAGTACGCTATCCTCAGCGGGCCCAGTACTTC. It is translated as CASSKVRYPQRAQYF.

The chain couples TRBV6-5 to TRBJ2-7; D is possibly TRBD1 (5 bases). The CDR3 extends over 14 amino acids. Germline values: CDR1 MNHEY, CDR2 SVGAGI. Trimming pared 5 bases from V and 2 bases from J, leaving 13 bases between. CDR3 DNA: TGTGCCAGCAGTCTTTGGGGCAGGCCCTACGAGCAGTACTTC. Protein product: CASSLWGRPYEQYF.

The rearrangement joins TRBV7-3 to TRBJ1-3; D is ambiguous. This CDR3 spans 14 amino acids. V lost 0 bases, J lost 8 bases, and 11 bases lay in between. Germline V gene data show CDR1 as SGHTA and CDR2 as FQGTGA. CDR3 nucleotide sequence: TGTGCCAGCAGCTTAACGGCCGGGTTAGACACCATATATTTT. It yields the protein CASSLTAGLDTIYF.

The V call is TRBV3-1 (or the pseudogene TRBV3-2), the J call TRBJ2-5; perhaps TRBD2 as D (6 bases). Germline values: CDR1 LGHDT, CDR2 YNNKEL (reference sequence). V was cut by 1 base and J by 5 bases, with 17 bases left in between. The CDR3 consists of 16 residues. CDR3 amino acids: CASSQGFGGEGETQYF. CDR3 nucleotide sequence: TGTGCCAGCAGCCAAGGTTTCGGGGGAGAAGGGGAGACCCAGTACTTC.

This chain links TRBV7-6 with TRBJ2-5, with TRBD2 matching 10 bases. Germline V gene lookup returns CDR1 SGHVS and CDR2 FNYEAQ. J lost 2 bases, V lost 1 base, and 4 bases had no gene match. The CDR3 contains 16 residues. The CDR3 region is CASSLGLAGLQETQYF. DNA of the CDR3: TGTGCCAGCAGCTTAGGACTAGCGGGTCTTCAAGAGACCCAGTACTTC. The full variable domain, with the rest looked up from reference TRBV7-6 and TRBJ2-5, is GAGVSQSPRYKVTKRGQDVALRCDPISGHVSLYWYRQALGQGPEFLTYFNYEAQQDKSGLPNDRFSAERPEGSISTLTIQRTEQRDSAMYRCASSLGLAGLQETQYFGPGTRLLVL.

This rearrangement joins TRBV27 to TRBJ2-5; TRBD2 might be the D (6 bases). Germline CDR1 MNHEY, CDR2 SMNVEV (reference sequence). This CDR3 region has 14 residues. Trimming stripped 6 bases from V and 5 bases from J, with 16 bases between. The CDR3 spells CASRPVGAGETQYF. The CDR3 nucleotides read TGTGCCAGCAGACCTGTCGGGGCGGGGGAGACCCAGTACTTC.

This clone was observed a few times. The CDR3 region is CASSSRDRLAGGPYNEQFF. The DNA of the CDR3 is TGTGCCAGCAGCTCCCGAGACCGACTAGCGGGGGGACCCTACAATGAGCAGTTCTTC. The chain is built from TRBV7-3 and TRBJ2-1; 13 bases line up with TRBD2. The germline V gene has CDR1 SGHTA and CDR2 FQGTGA. V gave up 4 bases and J gave up 2 bases; unmatched junction bases: 11. CDR3 length: 19 residues.